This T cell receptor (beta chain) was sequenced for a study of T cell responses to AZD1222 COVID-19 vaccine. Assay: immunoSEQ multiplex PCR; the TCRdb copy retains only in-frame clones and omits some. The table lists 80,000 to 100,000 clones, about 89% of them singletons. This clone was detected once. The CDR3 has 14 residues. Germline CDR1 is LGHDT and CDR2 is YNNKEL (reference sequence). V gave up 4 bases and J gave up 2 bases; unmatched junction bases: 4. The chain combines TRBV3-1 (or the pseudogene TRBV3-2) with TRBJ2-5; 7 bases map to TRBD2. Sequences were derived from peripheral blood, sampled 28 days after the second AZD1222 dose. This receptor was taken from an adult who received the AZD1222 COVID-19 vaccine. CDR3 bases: TGTGCCAGCAGCCTTCGACTAGCTCAAGAGACCCAGTACTTC. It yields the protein CASSLRLAQETQYF.